Described below is a single TCR beta chain sequence and its context. Its antigen is not known. Measured with immunoSEQ multiplex PCR; TCRdb has only the in-frame clones, and not every one. The table includes more than 85,000 clones, 70% to 90% detected once. This entry comes from a study of T cell responses to AZD1222 COVID-19 vaccine. Turning to the study itself: Second doses were pooled across both intervals (about 4 or about 12 weeks). Findings and limits, study-wide: Variant regions that are unmutated are reportedly the target of nearly half of spike-specific TCRs. Spike-specific TCR breadth and depth grew following two AZD1222 doses. White British donors predominated, females outnumbered males, and clonal diversity was possibly underestimated.

This CDR3 has 14 residues. The germline V gene has CDR1 LGHNA and CDR2 YSLEER. The J segment lost 8 bases and the V segment lost 0 bases, leaving 6 bases of the junction unmatched. This material consisted of peripheral blood, taken on day 0 of AZD1222 vaccination. The receptor's source is an adult in good health. V and J are TRBV4-3 and TRBJ2-5; 7 nucleotides line up with TRBD1. In DNA form, the CDR3 reads TGCGCCAGCAGCCAAGATGGCACAGGGGCCACCCAGTACTTC. Translated, it gives CASSQDGTGATQYF.